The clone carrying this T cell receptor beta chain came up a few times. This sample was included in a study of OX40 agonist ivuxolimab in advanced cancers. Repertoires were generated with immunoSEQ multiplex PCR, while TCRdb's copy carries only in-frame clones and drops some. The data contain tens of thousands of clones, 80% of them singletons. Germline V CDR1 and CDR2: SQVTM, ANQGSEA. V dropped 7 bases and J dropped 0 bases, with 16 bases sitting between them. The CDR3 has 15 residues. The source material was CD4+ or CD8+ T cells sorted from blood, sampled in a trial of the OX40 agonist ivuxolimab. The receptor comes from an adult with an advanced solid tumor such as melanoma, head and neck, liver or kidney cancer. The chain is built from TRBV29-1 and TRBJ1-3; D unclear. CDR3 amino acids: CSALLNSRSGNTIYF. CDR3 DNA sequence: TGCAGCGCTCTCCTGAACTCCCGCTCTGGAAACACCATATATTTT.